This T cell receptor (beta chain) stems from a study of cytomegalovirus exposure and HLA in healthy donors. Study information: Researchers found that about 84% of over 350 genotyped donors fell within the Caucasian-associated ancestry cluster. The study's findings and limits: An analysis done earlier found most TCR beta V segments productive about 90% or about 30% of the time.

Notes on this clone: Its specificity is not known.

This CDR3 comprises 15 residues. V gave up 8 bases and J gave up 0 bases; unmatched junction bases: 9. Looked up from germline, CDR1 is SEHNR and CDR2 is FQNEAQ (reference sequence). It was with 60 Vbeta and 13 Jbeta primers that the PCR ran. Here immunoSEQ multiplex PCR was the method, and the copy in TCRdb shows in-frame clones only, minus some. Found here are approximately 130,000 clones, 70% to 80% of them singletons; the top ten hold around 2.9%. This receptor was identified in a young man in good health and CMV-seronegative. The sequencing input was PBMCs. This chain joins TRBV7-9 and TRBJ2-7, with 8 bases matching TRBD1. The CDR3 DNA reads TGTGCCAGCCGTTCTAGCACAGGGGGCTCCTACGAGCAGTACTTC. Amino acids: CASRSSTGGSYEQYF.